A selection of T cell receptor beta chains follows, all from one sample in a study of PD-1 blockade in classical Hodgkin lymphoma. The protocol was immunoSEQ multiplex PCR, while the TCRdb copy is restricted to in-frame clones and leaves out a portion. The sample holds approximately 20,000 clones; around 78% are singletons and the top ten take 2.6%. This sample comprised CD4+ T cells from blood, obtained before the fourth cycle of nivolumab. Every receptor here comes from a human donor with classical Hodgkin lymphoma. The CDR3 runs from the conserved cysteine through the conserved F or W. Fields, in order: D gene, J gene, V gene, clone size, CDR3 protein, CDR3 DNA. The D gene is left open where the match is weak. Part of the rows lack a size; the others show once, few, many or a class for expanded clones.

- | TRBJ2-1 | TRBV4-2 | - | CASSQTRNPAFDEQFF | TGTGCCAGCAGCCAAACAAGGAACCCAGCCTTCGATGAGCAGTTCTTC
- | TRBJ1-1 | TRBV6-1 | - | CASSERRTAEAFF | TGTGCCAGCAGTGAACGGAGGACAGCGGAAGCTTTCTTT
- | TRBJ2-5 | TRBV19 | - | CASSTTGTETQYF | TGTGCCAGTAGTACAACTGGGACGGAGACCCAGTACTTC
- | TRBJ1-1 | TRBV29-1 | medium-sized | CSVGGGAANTEAFF | TGCAGCGTTGGTGGGGGCGCAGCGAACACTGAAGCTTTCTTT
TRBD1 | TRBJ1-4 | TRBV28 | - | CASRWTGLNEKLFF | TGTGCCAGCAGGTGGACAGGGCTTAATGAAAAACTGTTTTTT
- | TRBJ2-3 | TRBV11-2 | - | CASSLDARVTDTQYF | TGTGCCAGCAGCTTAGATGCGCGGGTCACAGATACGCAGTATTTT
- | TRBJ2-5 | TRBV18 | - | CASSPAGSGVETQYF | TGTGCCAGCTCACCAGCTGGGTCAGGGGTCGAGACCCAGTACTTC
TRBD1 | TRBJ1-2 | TRBV5-1 | - | CASSPNDRVSYGYTF | TGCGCCAGCAGCCCCAACGACAGGGTCTCCTATGGCTACACCTTC
TRBD1 | TRBJ2-1 | TRBV2 | - | CASSKDRGGWVNEQFF | TGTGCCAGCAGTAAAGACAGGGGAGGTTGGGTCAATGAGCAGTTCTTC
- | TRBJ2-3 | TRBV5-6 | once | CASRFGSTDTQYF | TGTGCCAGCAGATTCGGGTCAACGGATACGCAGTATTTT
TRBD1 | TRBJ2-5 | TRBV12-5 | - | CASGLALQGFGETQYF | TGTGCTAGTGGTTTGGCCCTACAGGGGTTCGGCGAGACCCAGTACTTC
- | TRBJ2-6 | TRBV19 | - | CASNMFTGSSGANVLTF | TGTGCCAGTAACATGTTCACAGGGAGCTCTGGGGCCAACGTCCTGACTTTC
- | TRBJ1-1 | TRBV6-1 | - | CASSRNSPNTEAFF | TGTGCCAGCAGCAGGAACTCGCCGAACACTGAAGCTTTCTTT
TRBD1 | TRBJ1-2 | TRBV19 | - | CASTKQGGYGYTF | TGTGCCAGTACCAAACAGGGGGGATATGGCTACACCTTC
TRBD2 | TRBJ2-7 | TRBV7-2 | - | CASGLVLSYEQYF | TGTGCCAGCGGACTAGTTTTGAGTTACGAGCAGTACTTC
- | TRBJ2-1 | TRBV5-1 | - | CASSLLGSGDEQFF | TGCGCCAGCAGCTTATTAGGGAGTGGCGATGAGCAGTTCTTC
TRBD1 | TRBJ2-3 | TRBV19 | - | CASSPRTGSTDTQYF | TGTGCCAGTAGTCCCCGGACAGGAAGTACAGATACGCAGTATTTT
TRBD1 | TRBJ2-7 | TRBV20-1 | - | CSGKGAWEQYF | TGCAGTGGGAAGGGGGCTTGGGAGCAGTACTTC
- | TRBJ2-7 | TRBV7-9 | - | CASSFSGATYEQYF | TGTGCCAGCAGCTTCTCCGGGGCAACCTACGAGCAGTACTTC
- | TRBJ2-3 | TRBV5-3 | - | CARSASRAASTDTQYF | TGTGCCAGAAGCGCCTCAAGAGCGGCGAGCACAGATACGCAGTATTTT
- | TRBJ1-1 | TRBV6-1 | - | CASSARQNTEAFF | TGTGCCAGCAGTGCTCGACAGAACACTGAAGCTTTCTTT
TRBD2 | TRBJ2-3 | TRBV29-1 | - | CSVAKTSVSSTDTQYF | TGCAGCGTTGCCAAAACTAGCGTCAGCAGCACAGATACGCAGTATTTT
TRBD2 | TRBJ2-3 | TRBV7-2 | - | CASSISGTGPDTQYF | TGTGCCAGCAGCATTAGCGGGACGGGCCCAGATACGCAGTATTTT
- | TRBJ1-3 | TRBV7-9 | - | CASSFGNANENTIYF | TGTGCCAGCAGCTTCGGGAACGCTAATGAAAACACCATATATTTT
TRBD1 | TRBJ1-1 | TRBV7-9 | - | CASRGQPNTEAFF | TGTGCCAGCAGGGGACAGCCGAACACTGAAGCTTTCTTT
TRBD1 | TRBJ1-5 | TRBV10-3 | - | CAISRGLGQPQHF | TGTGCCATCAGTAGGGGGCTCGGTCAGCCCCAGCATTTT
- | TRBJ2-3 | TRBV5-1 | - | CASSSQPTDTQYF | TGCGCCAGCAGCTCACAACCAACAGATACGCAGTATTTT
- | TRBJ1-1 | TRBV5-1 | few | CASSLEVNTEAFF | TGCGCCAGCAGCTTGGAGGTGAACACTGAAGCTTTCTTT
TRBD2 | TRBJ2-1 | TRBV5-1 | - | CASSGTGTSTDEQFF | TGCGCCAGCAGCGGGACCGGGACTAGTACCGATGAGCAGTTCTTC
TRBD1 | TRBJ2-2 | TRBV7-8 | - | CASSKGQGGHTGELFF | TGTGCCAGCAGCAAAGGACAGGGCGGGCACACCGGGGAGCTGTTTTTT
TRBD2 | TRBJ2-5 | TRBV27 | - | CASSLRTSGVQETQYF | TGTGCCAGCAGTCTGAGGACTAGCGGGGTTCAAGAGACCCAGTACTTC
- | TRBJ2-4 | TRBV19 | - | CASSIAAQDKNIQYF | TGTGCCAGTAGTATAGCGGCACAGGACAAAAACATTCAGTACTTC
- | TRBJ1-1 | TRBV28 | few | CASRTQGNTEAFF | TGTGCCAGCAGAACACAGGGAAACACTGAAGCTTTCTTT
- | TRBJ1-1 | TRBV7-8 | - | CASSLRPGQNTEAFF | TGTGCCAGCAGCCTCCGCCCGGGACAGAACACTGAAGCTTTCTTT
- | TRBJ2-6 | TRBV11-1 | - | CASSLDRRSGANVLTF | TGTGCCAGCAGCTTGGACAGACGCTCTGGGGCCAACGTCCTGACTTTC
TRBD1 | TRBJ2-2 | TRBV10-3 | once | CAISAQGWELFF | TGTGCCATCAGTGCACAGGGGTGGGAGCTGTTTTTT
- | TRBJ2-3 | TRBV4-1 | - | CASSLGSSADTQYF | TGCGCCAGCAGCCTAGGATCGAGTGCAGATACGCAGTATTTT
- | TRBJ2-1 | TRBV11-3 | - | CASSFQGPSDEQFF | TGTGCCAGCAGCTTCCAAGGGCCGTCTGATGAGCAGTTCTTC
TRBD2 | TRBJ2-2 | TRBV27 | - | CASSILAGVTGELFF | TGTGCCAGCAGTATCCTAGCGGGTGTCACCGGGGAGCTGTTTTTT
- | TRBJ1-3 | TRBV18 | - | CASTDSGVPGNTIYF | TGTGCCAGCACCGATAGTGGAGTACCTGGAAACACCATATATTTT
- | TRBJ2-5 | TRBV5-1 | - | CASSLGYGLKETQYF | TGCGCCAGCAGCTTGGGGTACGGGTTGAAGGAGACCCAGTACTTC
- | TRBJ2-2 | TRBV5-6 | - | CASSWGRGGELFF | TGTGCCAGCAGCTGGGGGCGTGGCGGGGAGCTGTTTTTT
- | TRBJ2-7 | TRBV7-6 | - | CASSLGPFYEQYF | TGTGCCAGCAGCCTTGGGCCTTTCTACGAGCAGTACTTC
- | TRBJ2-5 | TRBV7-9 | - | CASSLKADWRETQYF | TGTGCCAGCAGCTTAAAAGCGGACTGGCGGGAGACCCAGTACTTC
TRBD1 | TRBJ2-3 | TRBV29-1 | - | CSVRLLRQGDTQYF | TGCAGCGTTCGTCTCCTACGACAGGGGGATACGCAGTATTTT
TRBD1 | TRBJ2-7 | TRBV28 | - | CASSLGGQGYEQYF | TGTGCCAGCAGTTTAGGGGGACAGGGCTACGAGCAGTACTTC
- | TRBJ2-1 | TRBV29-1 | - | CSVGGSYNEQFF | TGCAGCGTTGGTGGTAGTTACAATGAGCAGTTCTTC
- | TRBJ2-3 | TRBV10-3 | once | CAISDRRTDTTDTQYF | TGTGCCATCAGTGACCGACGGACCGATACCACAGATACGCAGTATTTT
TRBD1 | TRBJ1-1 | TRBV7-9 | - | CASSLTGGTEAFF | TGTGCCAGCAGCCTGACAGGGGGCACTGAAGCTTTCTTT
TRBD1 | TRBJ1-3 | TRBV6-6 | - | CASSYTWDSSGNTIYF | TGTGCCAGCAGTTACACATGGGACAGCTCTGGAAACACCATATATTTT
- | TRBJ1-5 | TRBV7-9 | - | CASSPGGGAGNQPQHF | TGTGCCAGCAGCCCCGGGGGTGGAGCGGGCAATCAGCCCCAGCATTTT
- | TRBJ2-7 | TRBV6-5 | - | CASSPLAYEQYF | TGTGCCAGCAGTCCACTAGCTTACGAGCAGTACTTC
- | TRBJ1-5 | TRBV6-1 | - | CASSEAAGPQHF | TGTGCCAGCAGTGAAGCCGCTGGTCCCCAGCATTTT